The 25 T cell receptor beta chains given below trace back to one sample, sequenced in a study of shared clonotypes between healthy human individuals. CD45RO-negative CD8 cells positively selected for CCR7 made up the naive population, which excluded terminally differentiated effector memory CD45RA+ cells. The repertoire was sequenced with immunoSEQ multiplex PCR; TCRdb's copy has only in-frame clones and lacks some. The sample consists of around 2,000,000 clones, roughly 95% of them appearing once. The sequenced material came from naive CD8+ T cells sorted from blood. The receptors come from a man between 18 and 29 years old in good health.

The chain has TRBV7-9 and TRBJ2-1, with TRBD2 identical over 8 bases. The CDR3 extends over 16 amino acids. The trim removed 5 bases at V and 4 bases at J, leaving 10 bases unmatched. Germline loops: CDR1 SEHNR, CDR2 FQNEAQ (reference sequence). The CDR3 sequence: CASSPGSGSGYNEQFF. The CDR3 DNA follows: TGTGCCAGCAGCCCCGGGAGCGGGAGTGGATACAATGAGCAGTTCTTC.

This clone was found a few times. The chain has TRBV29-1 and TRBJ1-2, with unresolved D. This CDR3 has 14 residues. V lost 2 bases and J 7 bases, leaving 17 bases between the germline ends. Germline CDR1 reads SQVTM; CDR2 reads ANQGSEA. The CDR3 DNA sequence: TGCAGCGTTGAAAATGCTAGGGTTGGCTTTGGCTACACCTTC. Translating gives CSVENARVGFGYTF. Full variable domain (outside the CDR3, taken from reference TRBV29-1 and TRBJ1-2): SAVISQKPSRDICQRGTSLTIQCQVDSQVTMMFWYRQQPGQSLTLIATANQGSEATYESGFVIDKFPISRPNLTFSTLTVSNMSPEDSSIYLCSVENARVGFGYTFGSGTRLTVV.

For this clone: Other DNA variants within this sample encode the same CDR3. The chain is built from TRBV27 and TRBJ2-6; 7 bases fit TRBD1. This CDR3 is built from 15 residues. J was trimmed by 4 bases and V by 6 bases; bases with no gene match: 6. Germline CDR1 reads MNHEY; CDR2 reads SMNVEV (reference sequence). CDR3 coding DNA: TGTGCCAGCAGCTCTACAGGGGCGGGGGCCAACGTCCTGACTTTC. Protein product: CASSSTGAGANVLTF.

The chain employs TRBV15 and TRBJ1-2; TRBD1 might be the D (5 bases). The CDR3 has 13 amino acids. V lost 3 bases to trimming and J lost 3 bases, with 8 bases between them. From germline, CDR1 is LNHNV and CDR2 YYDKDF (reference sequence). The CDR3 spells CATSSTGDYGYTF. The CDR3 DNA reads TGTGCCACCAGCAGTACAGGCGACTATGGCTACACCTTC.

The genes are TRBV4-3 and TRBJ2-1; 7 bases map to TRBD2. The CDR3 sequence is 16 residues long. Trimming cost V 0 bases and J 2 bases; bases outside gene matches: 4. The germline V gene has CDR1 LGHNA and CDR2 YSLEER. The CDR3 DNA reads TGCGCCAGCAGCCAAGATGGGGGGACTACCTACAATGAGCAGTTCTTC. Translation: CASSQDGGTTYNEQFF.

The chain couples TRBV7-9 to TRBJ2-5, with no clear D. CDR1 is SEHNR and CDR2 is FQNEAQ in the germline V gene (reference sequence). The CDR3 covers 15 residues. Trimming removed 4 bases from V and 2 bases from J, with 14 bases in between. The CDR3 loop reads CASSSGPSYQETQYF. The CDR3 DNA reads TGTGCCAGCAGCTCCGGACCGTCTTATCAAGAGACCCAGTACTTC.

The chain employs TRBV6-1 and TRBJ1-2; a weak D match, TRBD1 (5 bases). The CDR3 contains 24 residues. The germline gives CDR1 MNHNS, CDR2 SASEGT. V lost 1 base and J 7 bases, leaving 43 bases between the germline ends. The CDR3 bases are TGTGCCAGCAGTGAAGTTTCCCCTGAGTTGATTCCATTTTACCGGGACGGAAAGATCGGTGGCTACACCTTC. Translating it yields CASSEVSPELIPFYRDGKIGGYTF.

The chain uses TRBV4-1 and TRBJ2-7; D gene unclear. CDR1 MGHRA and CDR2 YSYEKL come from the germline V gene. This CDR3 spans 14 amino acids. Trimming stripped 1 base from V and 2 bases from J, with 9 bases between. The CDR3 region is CASSQGVAAYEQYF. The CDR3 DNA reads TGCGCCAGCAGCCAAGGTGTGGCAGCCTACGAGCAGTACTTC.

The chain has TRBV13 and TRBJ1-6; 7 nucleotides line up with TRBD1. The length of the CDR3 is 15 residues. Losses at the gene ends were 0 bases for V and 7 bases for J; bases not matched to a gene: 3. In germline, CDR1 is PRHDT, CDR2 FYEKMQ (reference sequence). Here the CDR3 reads CASSLGIRGNSPLHF. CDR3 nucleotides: TGTGCCAGCAGCTTAGGTATCAGGGGGAATTCACCCCTCCACTTT.

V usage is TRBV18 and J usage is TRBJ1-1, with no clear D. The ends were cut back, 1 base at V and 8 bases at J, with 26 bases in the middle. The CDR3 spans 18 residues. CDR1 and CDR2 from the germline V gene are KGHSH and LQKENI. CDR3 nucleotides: TGTGCCAGCTCACCACTCATTGCCCCCGGTGCGGCCGGCCCCGAAGCTTTCTTT. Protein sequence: CASSPLIAPGAAGPEAFF.

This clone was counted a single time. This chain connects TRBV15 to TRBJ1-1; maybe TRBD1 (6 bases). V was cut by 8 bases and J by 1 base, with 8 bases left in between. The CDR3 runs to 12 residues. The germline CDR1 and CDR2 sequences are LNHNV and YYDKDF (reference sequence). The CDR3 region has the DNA TGTGCCACCGAGGGGGAGAACACTGAAGCTTTCTTT. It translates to CATEGENTEAFF.

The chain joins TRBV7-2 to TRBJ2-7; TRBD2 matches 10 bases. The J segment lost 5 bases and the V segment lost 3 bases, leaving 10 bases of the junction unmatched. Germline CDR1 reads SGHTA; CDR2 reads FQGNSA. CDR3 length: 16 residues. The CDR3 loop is CASSFFPASGSHEQYF. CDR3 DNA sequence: TGTGCCAGCAGCTTTTTCCCGGCTAGCGGGAGCCACGAGCAGTACTTC.

The CDR3 region is CASREAVYGYTF. DNA for the CDR3: TGTGCCAGCAGGGAGGCAGTCTATGGCTACACCTTC. This chain connects TRBV25-1 to TRBJ1-2, with D uncertain. V was clipped by 6 bases and J by 4 bases, with 9 bases between them. Germline V gives CDR1 MGHDK, CDR2 SYGVNS. This CDR3 region has 12 residues.

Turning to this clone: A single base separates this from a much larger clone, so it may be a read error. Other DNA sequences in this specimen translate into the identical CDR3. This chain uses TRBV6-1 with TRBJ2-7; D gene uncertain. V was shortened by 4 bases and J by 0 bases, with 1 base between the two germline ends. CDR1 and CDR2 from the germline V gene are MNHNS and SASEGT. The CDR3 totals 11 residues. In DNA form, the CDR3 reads TGTGCCAGCAGTGCCTCCTACGAGCAGTACTTC. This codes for CASSASYEQYF.

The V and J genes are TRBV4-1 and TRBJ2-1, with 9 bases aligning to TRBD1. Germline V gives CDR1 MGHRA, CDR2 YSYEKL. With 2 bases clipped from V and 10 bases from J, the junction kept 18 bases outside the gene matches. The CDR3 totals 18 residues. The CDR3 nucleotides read TGCGCCAGCAGCCAACCCCCCCGGGACAGGGCCATACAATGGGAGCAGTTCTTC. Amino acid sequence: CASSQPPRDRAIQWEQFF.

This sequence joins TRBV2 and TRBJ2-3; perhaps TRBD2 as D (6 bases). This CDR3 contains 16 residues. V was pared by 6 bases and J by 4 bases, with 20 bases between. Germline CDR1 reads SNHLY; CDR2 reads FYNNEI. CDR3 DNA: TGTGCCAGCAGCACTTCCCGGGACTGGGCAGCAGATACGCAGTATTTT. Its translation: CASSTSRDWAADTQYF.

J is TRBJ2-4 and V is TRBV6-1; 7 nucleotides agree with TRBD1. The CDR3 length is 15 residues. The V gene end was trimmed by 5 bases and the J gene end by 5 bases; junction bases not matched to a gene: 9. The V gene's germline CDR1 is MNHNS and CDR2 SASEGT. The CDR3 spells CASSPLMGQQNIQYF. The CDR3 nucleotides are TGTGCCAGCAGTCCTTTAATGGGACAGCAAAACATTCAGTACTTC.

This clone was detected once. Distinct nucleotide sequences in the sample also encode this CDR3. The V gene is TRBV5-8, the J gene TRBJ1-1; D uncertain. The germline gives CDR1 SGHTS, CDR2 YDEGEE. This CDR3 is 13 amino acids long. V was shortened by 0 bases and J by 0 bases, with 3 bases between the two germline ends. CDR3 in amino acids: CASSLGLNTEAFF. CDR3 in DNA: TGTGCCAGCAGCTTGGGACTGAACACTGAAGCTTTCTTT.

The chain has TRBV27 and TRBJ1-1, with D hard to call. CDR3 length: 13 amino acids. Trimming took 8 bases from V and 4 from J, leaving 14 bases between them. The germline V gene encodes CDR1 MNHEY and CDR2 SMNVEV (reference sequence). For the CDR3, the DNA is TGTGCCAGCTGGGCGGGGTCTGGCACTGAAGCTTTCTTT. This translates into CASWAGSGTEAFF.

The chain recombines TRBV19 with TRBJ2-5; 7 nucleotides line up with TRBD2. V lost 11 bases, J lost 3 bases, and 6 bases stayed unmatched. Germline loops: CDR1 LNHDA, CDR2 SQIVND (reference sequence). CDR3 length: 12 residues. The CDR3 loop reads CAGGTTEETQYF. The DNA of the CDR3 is TGTGCCGGAGGGACTACAGAAGAGACCCAGTACTTC.

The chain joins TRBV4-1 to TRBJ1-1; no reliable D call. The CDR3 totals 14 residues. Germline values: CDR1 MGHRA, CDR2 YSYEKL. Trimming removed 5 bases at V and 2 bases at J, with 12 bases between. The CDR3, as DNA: TGCGCCAGCAGCGAGATCGGGAGCAACACTGAAGCTTTCTTT. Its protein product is CASSEIGSNTEAFF.

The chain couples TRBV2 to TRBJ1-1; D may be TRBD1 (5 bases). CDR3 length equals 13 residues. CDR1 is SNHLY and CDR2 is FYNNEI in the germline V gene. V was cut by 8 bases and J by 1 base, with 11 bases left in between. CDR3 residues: CASPSGGNTEAFF. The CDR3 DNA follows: TGTGCCAGCCCCTCGGGGGGGAACACTGAAGCTTTCTTT.

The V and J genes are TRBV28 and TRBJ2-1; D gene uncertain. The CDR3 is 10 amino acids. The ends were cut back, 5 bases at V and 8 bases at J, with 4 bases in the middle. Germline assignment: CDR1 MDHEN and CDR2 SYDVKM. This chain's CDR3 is CASSVDEQFF. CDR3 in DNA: TGTGCCAGCAGTGTCGATGAGCAGTTCTTC.

The CDR3 here is CASSAAGGLPGELFF. The CDR3 bases are TGTGCCAGCAGTGCGGCGGGGGGGCTACCCGGGGAGCTGTTTTTT. V gene TRBV2 combines with J gene TRBJ2-2, with 9 nucleotides matching TRBD2. Looked up from germline, CDR1 is SNHLY and CDR2 is FYNNEI. With V trimmed by 4 bases and J by 6 bases, 6 bases remained unmatched. CDR3 length: 15 amino acids.

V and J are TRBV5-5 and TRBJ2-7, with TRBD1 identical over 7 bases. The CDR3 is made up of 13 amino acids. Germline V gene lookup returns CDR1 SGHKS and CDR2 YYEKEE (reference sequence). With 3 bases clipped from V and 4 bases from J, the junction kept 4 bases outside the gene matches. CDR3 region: CASSYSQGYEQYF. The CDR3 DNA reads TGTGCCAGCAGCTACTCACAGGGGTACGAGCAGTACTTC.